Detailed here is one T cell receptor (beta chain). Its target is not known. These data come from a study of graft-versus-host responses after intestinal transplantation. Turning to the study itself: Transplant types were multivisceral, liver-intestinal, or isolated intestinal. Uniformly, recipients were administered anti-thymocyte globulin induction with subsequent tacrolimus and steroids for around three years. General study points: Within the allografts of patients who had graft-donor T cell macrochimerism, graft-versus-host to host-versus-graft clonal ratios were high. GvH clonotypes were identified within recipient marrow, with a subset emerging first in ileum or blood.

The CDR3 is made up of 17 amino acids. V lost 4 bases, J lost 5 bases, and 23 bases lay in between. Germline loops: CDR1 KGHSH, CDR2 LQKENI. Clones were read by immunoSEQ multiplex PCR, and TCRdb kept only the in-frame ones, dropping some. The table lists about 47,000 clones, roughly 93% of them singletons. The clonotype originates from a human patient who received an intestinal transplant, so some T cells may come from the graft donor. Sequenced material: PBMCs, taken around 790 days after a first intestinal transplant, on the day of a second. The chain carries TRBV18 and TRBJ1-1, with D perhaps TRBD1 (5 bases). The CDR3 region is CASSLRDGGDRSTEAFF. The CDR3 bases are TGTGCCAGCTCACTCCGGGACGGGGGGGATAGATCGACTGAAGCTTTCTTT.